The 5 T cell receptor beta chains presented below share a single source sample, sequenced in a study of T cell repertoires in cytomegalovirus infection. The antigens for these receptors are not known. TCRdb recomputed calls from the reads with MiXCR, one row per CDR3 protein. The table includes 700,000 to 950,000 distinct CDR3 sequences, about 33% detected once. This sample comprised cultured CD8+ T cells from PBMCs, obtained from culture after CMV antigen stimulation. These receptors all come from a human donor in good health (CMV status not recorded). Some clones in this sample may be carry-over from other donors' samples.

This clonotype appeared many times. The gene calls are TRBV5-4 and TRBJ1-2; no clear D. V was trimmed by 3 bases and J by 10 bases, leaving 10 bases between them. CDR1 is SGHNT and CDR2 is YYREEE in the germline V gene (reference sequence). The CDR3 is 11 amino acids. The CDR3 coding sequence is TGTGCCAGCAGCTCCCCTTCGGACTACACCTTC. It yields the protein CASSSPSDYTF.

Notes on this clonotype: A read error is possible here, since a much larger clone lies one base away. This sequence joins TRBV6-8 and TRBJ2-3; 7 bases line up with TRBD1. The germline CDR1 and CDR2 sequences are MNHGY and SAAAGT. This CDR3 comprises 15 residues. CDR3 DNA: TGTGTCAGCAATGCGAGGGGGCTAGGCACAGATACGCAGTATTTT. Translation: CVSNARGLGTDTQYF.

The chain carries TRBV6-5 and TRBJ2-7, with TRBD2 as a possible D gene (5 bases). Per the germline V gene, CDR1 is MNHEY and CDR2 is SVGAGI. The V end lost 1 base, the J end lost 2 bases, and 6 bases lay between the germline ends. The CDR3 is 13 residues long. CDR3 DNA: TGTGCCAGCAGTTACTGGGAGCCCTACGAGCAGTACTTC. Translating gives CASSYWEPYEQYF.

The J gene is TRBJ1-5, the V gene TRBV9, with a tentative D call TRBD1 (6 bases). This CDR3 spans 15 amino acids. Per the germline V gene, CDR1 is SGDLS and CDR2 is YYNGEE. Trimming took 0 bases from V and 3 from J, leaving 10 bases between them. The CDR3, as DNA: TGTGCCAGCAGCGTAGGGGGGGGCCTCAATCAGCCCCAGCATTTT. Encoded protein: CASSVGGGLNQPQHF.

The chain is built from TRBV19 and TRBJ2-3, with a weak D call TRBD1 (6 bases). CDR3 length: 15 amino acids. With 9 bases removed from V and 3 bases from J, the gap between germline ends came to 19 bases. Germline CDR1 reads LNHDA; CDR2 reads SQIVND (reference sequence). CDR3 coding DNA: TGTGCCAGACTTAGCACAGGGAAACTTACAGATACGCAGTATTTT. This sequence encodes CARLSTGKLTDTQYF. Supplemented by reference TRBV19 and TRBJ2-3, the full variable domain reads DGGITQSPKYLFRKEGQNVTLSCEQNLNHDAMYWYRQDPGQGLRLIYYSQIVNDFQKGDIAEGYSVSREKKESFPLTVTSAQKNPTAFYLCARLSTGKLTDTQYFGPGTRLTVL.